This entry describes one T cell receptor beta chain. In the same sample, other DNA sequences code for this CDR3. Indicated treatment: randomized to nivolumab then ipilimumab (arm A) or the reverse (arm B). The data are from a study of sequential checkpoint blockade in melanoma. Looking at the study overall: Maintenance nivolumab came after either treatment sequence.

The method was immunoSEQ multiplex PCR; TCRdb's version includes in-frame clones alone and lacks a portion of them. This sample has several thousand clones; over 50% occur once, and the top ten carry 8.7%. The sequencing used CD8+ T cells sorted from blood (inferred from file names), collected from a patient given nivolumab and ipilimumab in sequence. The sequence derives from a human donor with melanoma.

In DNA, the CDR3 is TGTGCCAGCAGTTTTTTGGGGACACCCTCCTACGAGCAGTACTTC. Translating it yields CASSFLGTPSYEQYF. The J gene is TRBJ2-7, the V gene TRBV28; a possible D gene is TRBD1 (6 bases). V was trimmed by 3 bases and J by 0 bases, leaving 12 bases between them. The germline gives CDR1 MDHEN, CDR2 SYDVKM. This CDR3 spans 15 amino acids.